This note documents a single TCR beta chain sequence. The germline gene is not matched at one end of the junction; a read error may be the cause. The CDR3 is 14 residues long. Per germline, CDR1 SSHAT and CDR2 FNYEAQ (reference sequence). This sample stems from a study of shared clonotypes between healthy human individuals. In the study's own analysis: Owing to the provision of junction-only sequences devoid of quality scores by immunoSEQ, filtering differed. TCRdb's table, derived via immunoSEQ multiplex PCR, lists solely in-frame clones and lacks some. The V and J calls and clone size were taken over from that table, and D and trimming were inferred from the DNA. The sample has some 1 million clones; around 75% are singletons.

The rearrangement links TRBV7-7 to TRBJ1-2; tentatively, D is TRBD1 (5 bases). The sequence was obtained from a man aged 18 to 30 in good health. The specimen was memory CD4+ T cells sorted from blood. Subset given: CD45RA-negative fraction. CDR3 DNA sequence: TGTGCTAGCAGCTTAGGTGCAGGGAGAAGGACCTACACCTTC. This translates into CASSLGAGRRTYTF.